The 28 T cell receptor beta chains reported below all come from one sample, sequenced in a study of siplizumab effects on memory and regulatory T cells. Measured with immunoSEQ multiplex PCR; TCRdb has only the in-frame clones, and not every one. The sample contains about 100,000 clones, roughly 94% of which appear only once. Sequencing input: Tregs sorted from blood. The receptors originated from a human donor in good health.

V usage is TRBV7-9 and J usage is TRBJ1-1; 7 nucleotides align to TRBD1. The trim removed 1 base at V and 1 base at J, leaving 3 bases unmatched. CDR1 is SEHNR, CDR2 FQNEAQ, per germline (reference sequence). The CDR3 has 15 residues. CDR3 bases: TGTGCCAGCAGCTTAGTATGGACAGGGAACACTGAAGCTTTCTTT. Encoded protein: CASSLVWTGNTEAFF.

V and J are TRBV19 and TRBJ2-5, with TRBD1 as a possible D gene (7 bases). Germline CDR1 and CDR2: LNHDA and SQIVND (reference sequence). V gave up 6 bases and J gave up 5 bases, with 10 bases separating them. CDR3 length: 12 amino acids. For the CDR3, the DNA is TGTGCCAGTAGCAGGGGGACTGAGACCCAGTACTTC. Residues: CASSRGTETQYF.

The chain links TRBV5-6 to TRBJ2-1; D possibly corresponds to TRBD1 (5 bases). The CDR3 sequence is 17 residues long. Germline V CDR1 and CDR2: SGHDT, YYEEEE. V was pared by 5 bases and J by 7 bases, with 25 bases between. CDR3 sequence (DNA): TGTGCCAGCAGTCCCCCCGCTGTGGCCTTCAAGGGGAATGAGCAGTTCTTC. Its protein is CASSPPAVAFKGNEQFF.

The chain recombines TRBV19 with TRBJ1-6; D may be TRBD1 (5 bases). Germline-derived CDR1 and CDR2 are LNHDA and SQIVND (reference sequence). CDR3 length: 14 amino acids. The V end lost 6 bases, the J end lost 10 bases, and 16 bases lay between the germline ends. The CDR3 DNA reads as TGTGCCAGTAGCACCAGGGTCCCAGAGTCACCCCTCCACTTT. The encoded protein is CASSTRVPESPLHF. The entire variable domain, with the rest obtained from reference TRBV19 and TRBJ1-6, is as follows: DGGITQSPKYLFRKEGQNVTLSCEQNLNHDAMYWYRQDPGQGLRLIYYSQIVNDFQKGDIAEGYSVSREKKESFPLTVTSAQKNPTAFYLCASSTRVPESPLHFGNGTRLTVT.

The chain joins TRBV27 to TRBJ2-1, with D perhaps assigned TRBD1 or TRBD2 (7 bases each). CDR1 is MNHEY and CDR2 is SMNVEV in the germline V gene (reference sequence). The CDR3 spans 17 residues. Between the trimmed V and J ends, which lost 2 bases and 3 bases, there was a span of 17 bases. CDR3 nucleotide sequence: TGTGCCAGCAGTTTACCGCGGGGGTCAGGGGGCTACAATGAGCAGTTCTTC. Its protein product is CASSLPRGSGGYNEQFF.

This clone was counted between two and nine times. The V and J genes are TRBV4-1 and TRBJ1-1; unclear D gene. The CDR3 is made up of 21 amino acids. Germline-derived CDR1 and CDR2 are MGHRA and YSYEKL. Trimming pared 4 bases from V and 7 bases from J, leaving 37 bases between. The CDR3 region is CASSRHSIHGAPPPVISEAFF. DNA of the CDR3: TGCGCCAGCAGCCGCCACTCCATCCACGGCGCGCCCCCCCCCGTAATCAGTGAAGCTTTCTTT.

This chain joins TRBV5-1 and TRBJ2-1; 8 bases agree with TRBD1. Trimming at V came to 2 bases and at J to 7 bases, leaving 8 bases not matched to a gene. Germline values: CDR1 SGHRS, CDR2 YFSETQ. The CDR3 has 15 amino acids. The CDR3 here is CASSLIQGAHNEQFF. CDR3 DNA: TGCGCCAGCAGCTTAATTCAGGGGGCGCATAATGAGCAGTTCTTC.

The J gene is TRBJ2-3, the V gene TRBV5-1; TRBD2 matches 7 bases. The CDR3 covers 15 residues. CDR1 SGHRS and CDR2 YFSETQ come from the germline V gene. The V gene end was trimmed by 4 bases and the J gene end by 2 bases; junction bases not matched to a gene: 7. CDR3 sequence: CASSRPSGSTDTQYF. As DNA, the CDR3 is TGCGCCAGCAGCCGCCCTAGCGGTTCCACAGATACGCAGTATTTT.

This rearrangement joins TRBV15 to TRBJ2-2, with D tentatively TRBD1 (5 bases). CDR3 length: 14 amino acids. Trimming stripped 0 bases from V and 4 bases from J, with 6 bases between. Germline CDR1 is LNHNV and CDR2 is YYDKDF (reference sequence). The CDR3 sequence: CATSRDRATGELFF. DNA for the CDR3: TGTGCCACCAGCAGAGACAGGGCCACCGGGGAGCTGTTTTTT.

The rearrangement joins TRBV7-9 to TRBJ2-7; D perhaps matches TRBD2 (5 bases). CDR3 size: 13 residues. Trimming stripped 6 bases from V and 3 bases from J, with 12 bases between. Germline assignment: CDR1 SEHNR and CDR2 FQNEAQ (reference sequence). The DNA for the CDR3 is TGTGCCAGCAGTCAAGCGGTCCTCTACGAGCAGTACTTC. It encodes CASSQAVLYEQYF.

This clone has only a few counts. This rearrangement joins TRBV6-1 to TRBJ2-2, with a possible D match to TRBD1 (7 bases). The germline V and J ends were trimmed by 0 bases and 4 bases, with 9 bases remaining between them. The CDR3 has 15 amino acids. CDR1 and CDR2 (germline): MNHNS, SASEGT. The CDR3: CASSEAQGGTGELFF. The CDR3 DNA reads TGTGCCAGCAGTGAAGCCCAGGGGGGCACCGGGGAGCTGTTTTTT.

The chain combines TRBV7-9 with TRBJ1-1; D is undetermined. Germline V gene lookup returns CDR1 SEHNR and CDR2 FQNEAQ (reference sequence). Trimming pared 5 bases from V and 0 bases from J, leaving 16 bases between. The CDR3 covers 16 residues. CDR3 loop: CASSLDLGRMNTEAFF. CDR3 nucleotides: TGTGCCAGCAGCCTAGACCTAGGGAGGATGAACACTGAAGCTTTCTTT.

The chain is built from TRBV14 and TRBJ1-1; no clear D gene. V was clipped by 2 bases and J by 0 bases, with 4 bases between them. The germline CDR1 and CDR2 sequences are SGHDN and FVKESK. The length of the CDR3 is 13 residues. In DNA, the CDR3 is TGTGCCAGCAGCCAATGGATGAACACTGAAGCTTTCTTT. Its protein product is CASSQWMNTEAFF.

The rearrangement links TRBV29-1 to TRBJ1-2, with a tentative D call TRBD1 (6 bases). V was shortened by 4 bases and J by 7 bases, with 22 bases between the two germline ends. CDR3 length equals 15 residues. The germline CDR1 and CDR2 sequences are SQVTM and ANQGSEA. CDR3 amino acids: CSVARAGGGYGGYTF. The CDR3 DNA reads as TGCAGCGTTGCTCGGGCCGGAGGGGGGTACGGTGGCTACACCTTC.

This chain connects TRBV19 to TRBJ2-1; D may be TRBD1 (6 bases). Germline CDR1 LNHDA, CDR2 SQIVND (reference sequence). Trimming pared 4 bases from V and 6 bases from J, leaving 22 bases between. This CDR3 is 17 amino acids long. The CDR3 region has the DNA TGTGCCAGTAGTACCCTGCCCACAGGGCCCCGAAGCAATGAGCAGTTCTTC. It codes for CASSTLPTGPRSNEQFF.

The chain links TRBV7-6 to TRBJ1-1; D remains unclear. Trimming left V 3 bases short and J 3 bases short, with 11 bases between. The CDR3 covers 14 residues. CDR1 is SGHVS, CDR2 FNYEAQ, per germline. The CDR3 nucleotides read TGTGCCAGCAGCTTCAGGATTACGGACACTGAAGCTTTCTTT. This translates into CASSFRITDTEAFF.

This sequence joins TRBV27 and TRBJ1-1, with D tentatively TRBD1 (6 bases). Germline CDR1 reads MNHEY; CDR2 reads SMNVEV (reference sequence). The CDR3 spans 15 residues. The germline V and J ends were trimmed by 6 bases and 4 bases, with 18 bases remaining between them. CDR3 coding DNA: TGTGCCAGCAGACCCTACGGGGGCGCCCCCACTGAAGCTTTCTTT. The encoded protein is CASRPYGGAPTEAFF.

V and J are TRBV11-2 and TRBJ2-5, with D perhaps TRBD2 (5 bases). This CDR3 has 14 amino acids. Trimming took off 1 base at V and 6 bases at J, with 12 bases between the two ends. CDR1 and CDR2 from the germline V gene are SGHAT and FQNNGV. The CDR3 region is CASSLAPAGKTQYF. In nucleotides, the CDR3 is TGTGCCAGCAGCTTAGCTCCCGCCGGGAAGACCCAGTACTTC. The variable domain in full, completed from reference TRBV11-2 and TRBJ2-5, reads EAGVAQSPRYKIIEKRQSVAFWCNPISGHATLYWYQQILGQGPKLLIQFQNNGVVDDSQLPKDRFSAERLKGVDSTLKIQPAKLEDSAVYLCASSLAPAGKTQYFGPGTRLLVL.

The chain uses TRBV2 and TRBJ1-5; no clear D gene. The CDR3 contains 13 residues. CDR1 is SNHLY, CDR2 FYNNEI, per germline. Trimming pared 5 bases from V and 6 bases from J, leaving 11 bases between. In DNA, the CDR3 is TGTGCCAGCAGTACCCCGAGGGTTCAGCCCCAGCATTTT. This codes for CASSTPRVQPQHF.

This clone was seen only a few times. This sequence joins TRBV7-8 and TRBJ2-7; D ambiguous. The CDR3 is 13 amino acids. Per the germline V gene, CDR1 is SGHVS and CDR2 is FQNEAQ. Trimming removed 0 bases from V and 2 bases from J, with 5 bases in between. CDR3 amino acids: CASSLASTYEQYF. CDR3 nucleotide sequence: TGTGCCAGCAGCTTAGCCAGTACCTACGAGCAGTACTTC.

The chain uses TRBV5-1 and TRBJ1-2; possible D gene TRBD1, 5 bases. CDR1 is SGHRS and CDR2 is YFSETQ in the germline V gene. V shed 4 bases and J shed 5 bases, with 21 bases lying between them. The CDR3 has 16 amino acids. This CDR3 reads CASSRLDGGVPYGYTF. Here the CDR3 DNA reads TGCGCCAGCAGCCGACTTGACGGGGGGGTTCCTTATGGCTACACCTTC.

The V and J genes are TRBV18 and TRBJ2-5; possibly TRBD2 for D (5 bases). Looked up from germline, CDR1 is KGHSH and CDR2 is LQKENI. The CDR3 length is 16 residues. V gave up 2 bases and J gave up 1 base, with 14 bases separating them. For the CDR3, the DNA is TGTGCCAGCTCACCAGCGGGCAGGTTGGGCCAAGAGACCCAGTACTTC. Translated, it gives CASSPAGRLGQETQYF.

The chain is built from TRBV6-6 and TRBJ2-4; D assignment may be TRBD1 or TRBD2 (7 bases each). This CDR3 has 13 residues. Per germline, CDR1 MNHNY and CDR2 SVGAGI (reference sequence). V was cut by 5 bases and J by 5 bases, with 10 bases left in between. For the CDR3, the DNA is TGTGCCAGCAGTCAGGGGGGGCAAAACATTCAGTACTTC. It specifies CASSQGGQNIQYF.

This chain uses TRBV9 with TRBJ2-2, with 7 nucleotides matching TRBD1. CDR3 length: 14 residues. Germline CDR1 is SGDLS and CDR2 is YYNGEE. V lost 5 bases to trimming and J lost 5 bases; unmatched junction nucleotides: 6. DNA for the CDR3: TGTGCCAGCAGGAACAGGGGAGCGACCGGGGAGCTGTTTTTT. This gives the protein CASRNRGATGELFF.

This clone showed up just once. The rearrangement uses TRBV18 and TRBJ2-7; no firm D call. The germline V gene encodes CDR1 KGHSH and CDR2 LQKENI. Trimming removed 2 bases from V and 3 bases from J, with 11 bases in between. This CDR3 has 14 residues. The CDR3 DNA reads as TGTGCCAGCTCACCAGATTCCCTGAACTACGAGCAGTACTTC. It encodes CASSPDSLNYEQYF.

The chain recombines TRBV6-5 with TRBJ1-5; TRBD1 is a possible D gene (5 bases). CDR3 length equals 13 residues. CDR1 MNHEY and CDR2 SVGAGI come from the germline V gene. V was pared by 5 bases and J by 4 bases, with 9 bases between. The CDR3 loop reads CASSGPGNQPQHF. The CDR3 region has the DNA TGTGCCAGCAGTGGACCAGGGAATCAGCCCCAGCATTTT.

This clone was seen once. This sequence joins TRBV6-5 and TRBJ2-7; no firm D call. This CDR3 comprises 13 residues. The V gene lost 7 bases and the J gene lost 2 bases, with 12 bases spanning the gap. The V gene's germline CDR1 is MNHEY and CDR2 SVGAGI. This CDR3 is CASTHRPTYEQYF. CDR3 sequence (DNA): TGTGCCAGCACCCACCGCCCAACCTACGAGCAGTACTTC.

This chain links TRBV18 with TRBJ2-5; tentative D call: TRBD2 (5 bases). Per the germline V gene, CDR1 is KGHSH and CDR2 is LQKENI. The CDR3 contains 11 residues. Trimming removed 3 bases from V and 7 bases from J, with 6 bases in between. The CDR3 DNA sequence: TGTGCCAGCTCACCCGGAGGGACCCAGTACTTC. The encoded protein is CASSPGGTQYF.